This entry lists 29 T cell receptor beta chains sequenced from one sample in a study of shared clonotypes between healthy human individuals. Profiled with immunoSEQ multiplex PCR; TCRdb holds only in-frame clones, not every one. The sample consists of roughly 1,500,000 clones, 95% to 99% of them appearing once. The sample consisted of naive CD4+ T cells sorted from blood. The subset denotes: CD45RA+ positively selected. All receptors derive from a man younger than 45 in good health.

This chain connects TRBV18 to TRBJ1-2; weak D call: TRBD1 (6 bases). The CDR3 has 14 amino acids. Germline values: CDR1 KGHSH, CDR2 LQKENI. Trimming stripped 0 bases from V and 4 bases from J, with 9 bases between. The chain's CDR3 is CASSPPNRVYGYTF. DNA for the CDR3: TGTGCCAGCTCACCACCGAACAGGGTCTATGGCTACACCTTC.

The chain links TRBV10-2 to TRBJ2-1, with 8 bases aligning to TRBD2. V gave up 7 bases and J gave up 5 bases; unmatched junction bases: 10. Germline assignment: CDR1 WSHSY and CDR2 SAAADI. The CDR3 length is 15 residues. CDR3 bases: TGCGCCAGCATTCTGAGGCTAGCGGGCAACAATGAGCAGTTCTTC. This translates into CASILRLAGNNEQFF.

V is TRBV18 and J is TRBJ2-1; 9 bases fit TRBD2. The CDR3 loop spans 15 amino acids. Trimming removed 8 bases from V and 1 base from J; junction bases left unmatched: 6. Germline V CDR1 and CDR2: KGHSH, LQKENI. The CDR3 bases are TGTGCCAGCGCCGAAGCGGGAGGATCCTACAATGAGCAGTTCTTC. Protein product: CASAEAGGSYNEQFF.

The V call is TRBV5-5, the J call TRBJ2-3; perhaps TRBD1 as D (6 bases). Germline V gene data show CDR1 as SGHKS and CDR2 as YYEKEE (reference sequence). Deletions cut 1 base from V and 0 bases from J, with 12 bases between. The CDR3 has 16 amino acids. CDR3 amino acids: CASSLFGDTSTDTQYF. The CDR3, as DNA: TGTGCCAGCAGCTTGTTTGGGGACACTAGCACAGATACGCAGTATTTT.

The chain recombines TRBV10-3 with TRBJ2-7, with TRBD2 matching over 7 bases. The CDR3 totals 14 residues. J gave up 2 bases and V 4 bases, and 5 bases lay outside the gene matches. Germline loops: CDR1 ENHRY, CDR2 SYGVKD. CDR3 amino acids: CAISVGGRTYEQYF. In DNA form, the CDR3 reads TGTGCCATCAGTGTTGGCGGGAGAACCTACGAGCAGTACTTC.

The chain joins TRBV6-6 to TRBJ2-7; D is uncertain. V was cut by 5 bases and J by 5 bases, with 7 bases left in between. Germline CDR1 MNHNY, CDR2 SVGAGI (reference sequence). This CDR3 contains 11 residues. The CDR3 bases are TGTGCCAGCAGTGGCCGAGACGAGCAGTACTTC. It is translated as CASSGRDEQYF.

This clone was seen a single time. The V call is TRBV11-2, the J call TRBJ2-1; 12 bases fit TRBD2. Germline V gives CDR1 SGHAT, CDR2 FQNNGV. The V gene end was trimmed by 3 bases and the J gene end by 8 bases; junction bases not matched to a gene: 8. The CDR3 covers 16 residues. CDR3 sequence reads: CASSFLTSGSLDEQFF. In DNA, the CDR3 is TGTGCCAGCAGCTTTCTGACTAGCGGGAGTCTCGATGAGCAGTTCTTC.

The chain is built from TRBV5-1 and TRBJ2-5; 10 positions agree with TRBD2. CDR1 is SGHRS, CDR2 YFSETQ, per germline. The CDR3 runs 16 residues. Germline trimming cut 6 bases from V and 5 bases from J; bases unmatched to any gene: 13. This CDR3 is CASTLLLAGESETQYF. The CDR3, as DNA: TGCGCCAGCACCCTGCTCCTAGCGGGGGAGTCGGAGACCCAGTACTTC.

The DNA of the CDR3 is TGCGCCAGCAGCATAGGGACCGGGATGGTGACCTACGAGCAGTACTTC. Its translation is CASSIGTGMVTYEQYF. The chain couples TRBV5-1 to TRBJ2-7, with D perhaps given as TRBD1 or TRBD2 (5 bases each). The germline gives CDR1 SGHRS, CDR2 YFSETQ. V was clipped by 4 bases and J by 2 bases, with 19 bases between them. The CDR3 consists of 16 residues. Together with reference TRBV5-1 and TRBJ2-7, the CDR3 gives the full variable domain: KAGVTQTPRYLIKTRGQQVTLSCSPISGHRSVSWYQQTPGQGLQFLFEYFSETQRNKGNFPGRFSGRQFSNSRSEMNVSTLELGDSALYLCASSIGTGMVTYEQYFGPGTRLTVT.

This chain links TRBV6-1 with TRBJ2-5; D remains ambiguous. V lost 4 bases to trimming and J lost 4 bases, with 10 bases between them. Germline values: CDR1 MNHNS, CDR2 SASEGT. The CDR3 length is 13 residues. As DNA, the CDR3 is TGTGCCAGCAGTGTTCGACGGGTAGAGACCCAGTACTTC. It yields the protein CASSVRRVETQYF.

J is TRBJ2-7 and V is TRBV27; D ambiguous. Germline V CDR1 and CDR2: MNHEY, SMNVEV (reference sequence). Trimming removed 6 bases at V and 4 bases at J, with 22 bases between. This CDR3 spans 16 amino acids. CDR3 DNA: TGTGCCAGCAGCCCTGGGGTGGGCAAGTTGGGTTACGAGCAGTACTTC. Protein product: CASSPGVGKLGYEQYF.

J is TRBJ2-7 and V is TRBV11-1, with 7 bases matching TRBD1. Germline CDR1 SGHAT, CDR2 FQDESV (reference sequence). Unmatched junction bases numbered 7, after V lost 6 bases and J lost 2 bases. This CDR3 is built from 14 residues. The CDR3 loop reads CASSPGTETYEQYF. The CDR3 DNA sequence: TGTGCCAGCAGTCCCGGGACAGAGACCTACGAGCAGTACTTC.

The V call is TRBV7-9, the J call TRBJ2-5; the D call may be TRBD1 or TRBD2 (6 bases each). V lost 7 bases, J lost 2 bases, and 14 bases lay in between. The germline V gene has CDR1 SEHNR and CDR2 FQNEAQ (reference sequence). The CDR3 length is 14 residues. The CDR3 bases are TGTGCCAGCACTAAAGGGGGGACACAAGAGACCCAGTACTTC. This sequence encodes CASTKGGTQETQYF.

The V call is TRBV10-2, the J call TRBJ2-1; either TRBD1 or TRBD2 may supply D (5 bases each). This CDR3 has 20 residues. The germline V gene encodes CDR1 WSHSY and CDR2 SAAADI. Deletions cut 3 bases from V and 0 bases from J, with 24 bases between. CDR3 sequence reads: CASSEFVRGLRPSSYNEQFF. DNA of the CDR3: TGCGCCAGCAGTGAATTCGTTCGGGGCTTGCGCCCCAGCTCCTACAATGAGCAGTTCTTC.

The chain is built from TRBV18 and TRBJ1-5; D gene unclear. This CDR3 is 14 amino acids long. V was clipped by 2 bases and J by 5 bases, with 10 bases between them. In germline, CDR1 is KGHSH, CDR2 LQKENI. The CDR3 protein is CASSPTDADQPQHF. As DNA, the CDR3 is TGTGCCAGCTCACCAACAGACGCTGATCAGCCCCAGCATTTT.

The V and J genes are TRBV20-1 and TRBJ2-7; D gene unclear. This CDR3 has 10 residues. CDR1 and CDR2 (germline): DFQATT, SNEGSKA (reference sequence). V gave up 2 bases and J gave up 7 bases, with 6 bases separating them. The CDR3 here is CSARLNEQYF. In nucleotides, the CDR3 is TGCAGTGCTAGACTTAATGAGCAGTACTTC.

To note about this clone: Other DNA sequences in the same sample also yield this CDR3. The chain uses TRBV6-1 and TRBJ1-5; D is unresolved. V was cut by 5 bases and J by 4 bases, with 6 bases left in between. In germline, CDR1 is MNHNS, CDR2 SASEGT. The CDR3 covers 12 residues. The CDR3 loop reads CASSLGNQPQHF. The CDR3 DNA follows: TGTGCCAGCAGTCTGGGGAATCAGCCCCAGCATTTT.

V is TRBV19 and J is TRBJ1-2; possibly TRBD1 for D (5 bases). V dropped 8 bases and J dropped 4 bases, with 14 bases sitting between them. Germline lookup yields CDR1 LNHDA and CDR2 SQIVND (reference sequence). The CDR3 spans 13 residues. CDR3 region: CASDQRGGYGYTF. CDR3 DNA sequence: TGTGCCAGTGACCAACGGGGCGGCTATGGCTACACCTTC. Filled out from reference TRBV19 and TRBJ1-2, the complete variable domain reads DGGITQSPKYLFRKEGQNVTLSCEQNLNHDAMYWYRQDPGQGLRLIYYSQIVNDFQKGDIAEGYSVSREKKESFPLTVTSAQKNPTAFYLCASDQRGGYGYTFGSGTRLTVV.

The chain is built from TRBV6-5 and TRBJ2-1; TRBD1 might be the D (5 bases). V gave up 9 bases and J gave up 6 bases, with 15 bases separating them. This CDR3 is 13 amino acids long. CDR1 is MNHEY and CDR2 is SVGAGI in the germline V gene. This CDR3 reads CASKTIQGNEQFF. The CDR3 DNA sequence: TGTGCCAGTAAAACCATTCAGGGCAATGAGCAGTTCTTC.

This clone was detected only once. CDR3 protein: CASSFGGVGTEAFF. The CDR3 region has the DNA TGTGCCAGCAGTTTTGGCGGGGTGGGGACTGAAGCTTTCTTT. This chain connects TRBV28 to TRBJ1-1; no reliable D call. This CDR3 is built from 14 residues. V was pared by 3 bases and J by 5 bases, with 13 bases between. CDR1 is MDHEN and CDR2 is SYDVKM in the germline V gene.

The chain employs TRBV7-3 and TRBJ2-3, with a possible D match to TRBD1 (6 bases). The V end lost 4 bases, the J end lost 2 bases, and 13 bases lay between the germline ends. The length of the CDR3 is 15 residues. The germline V gene encodes CDR1 SGHTA and CDR2 FQGTGA. This CDR3 is CASSSGTPVTDTQYF. The CDR3 DNA sequence: TGTGCCAGCAGCTCCGGGACACCCGTCACAGATACGCAGTATTTT. The full variable domain, with the rest looked up from reference TRBV7-3 and TRBJ2-3, is GAGVSQTPSNKVTEKGKYVELRCDPISGHTALYWYRQSLGQGPEFLIYFQGTGAADDSGLPNDRFFAVRPEGSVSTLKIQRTERGDSAVYLCASSSGTPVTDTQYFGPGTRLTVL.

This chain links TRBV21-1 with TRBJ2-6; the D call of TRBD2 is as the table states it, not checked on the DNA. TRBV21-1 is classified as a pseudogene. This CDR3 has 18 amino acids. CDR3 residues: CASSPGREGGSGANVLTF. The DNA for the CDR3 is TGTGCCAGCAGCCCCGGGAGGGAAGGGGGCTCTGGGGCCAACGTCCTGACTTTC.

This rearrangement joins TRBV28 to TRBJ2-7, with a possible D match to TRBD2 (6 bases). Germline CDR1 MDHEN, CDR2 SYDVKM. V was pared by 3 bases and J by 3 bases, with 18 bases between. The CDR3 length is 16 residues. The CDR3 sequence is CASSFRPGGIDYEQYF. The CDR3, as DNA: TGTGCCAGCAGTTTCCGTCCAGGAGGGATTGACTACGAGCAGTACTTC.

This chain joins TRBV5-6 and TRBJ2-2; D gene uncertain. With 1 base removed from V and 7 bases from J, the gap between germline ends came to 8 bases. CDR1 SGHDT and CDR2 YYEEEE come from the germline V gene. The CDR3 runs 13 residues. The CDR3 coding sequence is TGTGCCAGCAGCTTGCGGGTCGGCGGGGAGCTGTTTTTT. This gives the protein CASSLRVGGELFF.

The gene calls are TRBV6-6 and TRBJ2-1, with D perhaps matching TRBD1 (6 bases). This CDR3 contains 13 residues. The V end was cut by 6 bases, the J end by 4 bases, with 10 bases between. CDR1 MNHNY and CDR2 SVGAGI come from the germline V gene (reference sequence). This CDR3 reads CASSPQGYNEQFF. The CDR3 DNA follows: TGTGCCAGCAGCCCACAGGGATACAATGAGCAGTTCTTC.

V and J are TRBV18 and TRBJ2-7; 9 nucleotides agree with TRBD1. J lost 4 bases, V lost 7 bases, and 8 bases had no gene match. CDR3 length: 14 residues. The V gene's germline CDR1 is KGHSH and CDR2 LQKENI. CDR3 sequence (DNA): TGTGCCAGCTGTCCGGGACAGGGTGGGTACGAGCAGTACTTC. Translation: CASCPGQGGYEQYF.

This clone showed up just once. The chain is built from TRBV6-4 and TRBJ1-2; D gene unclear. CDR1 is MRHNA and CDR2 is SNTAGT in the germline V gene. The CDR3 length is 11 residues. The ends were cut back, 4 bases at V and 4 bases at J, with 4 bases in the middle. The CDR3 loop is CASSAGYGYTF. CDR3 nucleotide sequence: TGTGCCAGCAGTGCGGGCTATGGCTACACCTTC.

This chain connects TRBV18 to TRBJ1-1; no clear D. This CDR3 spans 15 amino acids. Germline CDR1 KGHSH, CDR2 LQKENI. V was pared by 1 base and J by 3 bases, with 12 bases between. The DNA for the CDR3 is TGTGCCAGCTCACCACTTCACGGGAGAGACACTGAAGCTTTCTTT. Translating it yields CASSPLHGRDTEAFF. The whole variable domain, filled in from reference TRBV18 and TRBJ1-1, reads NAGVMQNPRHLVRRRGQEARLRCSPMKGHSHVYWYRQLPEEGLKFMVYLQKENIIDESGMPKERFSAEFPKEGPSILRIQQVVRGDSAAYFCASSPLHGRDTEAFFGQGTRLTVV.

The J gene is TRBJ2-7, the V gene TRBV4-2; D uncertain. CDR3 length equals 15 residues. From germline, CDR1 is LGHNA and CDR2 YNFKEQ. The V and J ends lost 4 bases and 0 bases respectively, with 13 bases between them. In nucleotides, the CDR3 is TGTGCCAGCAGCCTAACAGTTTTAAGCTCCTACGAGCAGTACTTC. Translated: CASSLTVLSSYEQYF.